This is a list of T cell receptor beta chains from one sample in a study of graft-versus-host responses after intestinal transplantation. Generated by immunoSEQ multiplex PCR, the TCRdb table keeps only in-frame clones and is missing some. Among roughly 120,000 clones listed, approximately 90% were seen once. Which antigens these TCRs recognize remains unknown. The material was unstimulated CD4+ T cells sorted from spleen or lymph node cells, obtained before intestinal transplant. Source of these receptors: a human donor who received an intestinal transplant. Both conserved end residues are part of each CDR3. The D gene is left open where the match is weak.

V gene,J gene,D gene,CDR3 protein
TRBV19,TRBJ2-5,TRBD2,CASSIGLAGGQETQYF
TRBV7-9,TRBJ2-1,-,CASSPHVIGDNEQFF
TRBV28,TRBJ1-5,-,CASSLTGIHNQPQHF
TRBV6-1,TRBJ2-7,-,CASSDPARQGYEQYF
TRBV27,TRBJ2-7,-,CASRGRSVEQYF
TRBV25-1,TRBJ1-6,-,CASSEYVRGGSPLHF
TRBV28,TRBJ1-5,TRBD1,CASSLGQSSIHQPQHF
TRBV6-6,TRBJ2-1,TRBD2,CASSYRVAGAHEQFF
TRBV30,TRBJ2-2,TRBD2,CAWTSGRPIPGELFF
TRBV27,TRBJ2-1,TRBD1,CASSLRQGISNEQFF
TRBV19,TRBJ1-1,TRBD1,CASSIVHRGRTEAFF
TRBV5-5,TRBJ1-2,-,CASSLAGDYGYTF
TRBV19,TRBJ1-5,TRBD1,CASSAGTGLNQPQHF
TRBV10-3,TRBJ2-5,-,CAISSQETQYF
TRBV27,TRBJ2-7,-,CASSFDKAYEQYF
TRBV5-4,TRBJ1-1,-,CASSLMQDSEAFF
TRBV7-7,TRBJ2-5,TRBD1,CASSRDREETQYF
TRBV18,TRBJ1-2,TRBD1,CASSPPGQGAYGYTF
TRBV27,TRBJ1-2,TRBD1,CASSPRQGATYGYTF
TRBV4-1,TRBJ2-5,TRBD2,CASSQTFTGTSEKETQYF
TRBV6-5,TRBJ2-3,-,CASTYLDTQYF
TRBV29-1,TRBJ2-7,TRBD1,CSVEGGDRADYEQYF
TRBV27,TRBJ2-2,TRBD2,CASRLGGVGSTGELFF
TRBV5-1,TRBJ1-1,-,CASKIKPSQGPDTEAFF
TRBV5-1,TRBJ1-1,TRBD1,CASSLQGDSILNTEAFF
TRBV6-5,TRBJ2-7,-,CASSSGGTLHEQYF
TRBV30,TRBJ1-1,-,CAWMQGRNTEAFF
TRBV5-6,TRBJ1-1,-,CASSSAKLQANTEAFF
TRBV19,TRBJ1-2,TRBD1,CASSIPGTGDLRYTF
TRBV4-3,TRBJ2-3,-,CASSQDPSTDTQYF
TRBV7-9,TRBJ2-1,-,CASSPHGMAYNEQFF
TRBV15,TRBJ1-5,-,CATSVGQLSSRPQHF
TRBV11-2,TRBJ2-3,TRBD2,CASSLRGLAGGPTDTQYF
TRBV19,TRBJ2-7,-,CASSQGGEQYF
TRBV18,TRBJ2-7,TRBD2,CASSPRTSGPYEQYF
TRBV18,TRBJ2-2,TRBD1,CASTQTGDTGELFF
TRBV6-5,TRBJ2-5,-,CASSYSQGGRETQYF
TRBV15,TRBJ1-2,-,CATSRDREHGYTF
TRBV6-5,TRBJ2-1,TRBD1,CASRNVRTGSNEQFF
TRBV5-1,TRBJ2-5,-,CASSSSGQQETQYF
TRBV7-8,TRBJ1-6,TRBD1,CASSSQPGTGGSPLHF
TRBV5-1,TRBJ2-3,TRBD1,CASGTGTGVADTQYF
TRBV28,TRBJ2-1,TRBD2,CASSSGLASSSYNEQFF
TRBV18,TRBJ2-7,TRBD1,CASSQRQGKTYEQYF